This T cell receptor beta chain was identified during a study of cytomegalovirus exposure and HLA in healthy donors. The study's findings and limits: The authors confirmed in vitro that a few CMV-associated chains were specific for CMV antigens.

PCR primers comprised 60 Vbeta and 13 Jbeta primers. Data came from immunoSEQ multiplex PCR; TCRdb stores just in-frame clones and leaves some out. The table includes 150,000 to 200,000 clones, 70% to 85% detected once. The germline CDR1 and CDR2 sequences are LGHNA and YNFKEQ. V was pared by 0 bases and J by 0 bases, with 6 bases of the junction left unmatched. The CDR3 length is 17 residues. The donors comprised healthy bone marrow donors. Regarding this clone: Its specificity is not known.

The sample taken for sequencing was PBMCs. This clonotype originated in a woman aged 25 to 39 in good health and CMV-seronegative. The rearrangement links TRBV4-2 to TRBJ1-1; 8 nucleotides agree with TRBD1. The CDR3 region has the DNA TGTGCCAGCAGCCAAGACCGGACAGGGCCCATGAACACTGAAGCTTTCTTT. Protein sequence: CASSQDRTGPMNTEAFF.